Following are 5 T cell receptor beta chains from one sample sequenced in a study of OX40 agonist ivuxolimab in advanced cancers. Profiling relied on immunoSEQ multiplex PCR, and the TCRdb table lists in-frame clones only, not all of them. The sample shows over 30,000 clones, around 90% of them seen only once. Source: CD4+ or CD8+ T cells sorted from blood, taken in a trial of the OX40 agonist ivuxolimab. Receptor source: an adult with an advanced solid tumor such as melanoma, head and neck, liver or kidney cancer.

CDR3 residues: CASSLNTYGYTF. The CDR3 region has the DNA TGTGCCAGCAGCTTAAACACCTATGGCTACACCTTC. This rearrangement joins TRBV11-2 to TRBJ1-2, with no clear D. The CDR3 spans 12 residues. CDR1 is SGHAT, CDR2 FQNNGV, per germline. Trimming cost V 2 bases and J 4 bases, with 5 bases left between them.

The CDR3 sequence is CASSGQGISYEQYF. In nucleotides, the CDR3 is TGTGCCAGCTCAGGACAGGGTATTTCCTACGAGCAGTACTTC. The genes are TRBV18 and TRBJ2-7; 8 nucleotides line up with TRBD1. The ends lost 5 bases at V and 1 base at J; junction bases unmatched: 4. This CDR3 is built from 14 residues. Germline V CDR1 and CDR2: KGHSH, LQKENI. The variable domain in full, completed from reference TRBV18 and TRBJ2-7, reads NAGVMQNPRHLVRRRGQEARLRCSPMKGHSHVYWYRQLPEEGLKFMVYLQKENIIDESGMPKERFSAEFPKEGPSILRIQQVVRGDSAAYFCASSGQGISYEQYFGPGTRLTVT.

The rearrangement uses TRBV28 and TRBJ1-2; 7 bases match TRBD1. The V and J ends lost 5 bases and 13 bases, in that order; junction bases with no gene match: 16. From germline, CDR1 is MDHEN and CDR2 SYDVKM. There are 14 residues in the CDR3. The CDR3 reads CASSTSSGTATRTF. The CDR3 DNA reads as TGTGCCAGCAGTACGTCATCCGGGACAGCCACTCGCACCTTC.

The rearrangement uses TRBV19 and TRBJ2-5; the D gene could be TRBD1 or TRBD2 (5 bases each). Germline V lookup: CDR1 LNHDA, CDR2 SQIVND (reference sequence). The CDR3 covers 17 residues. Trimming removed 6 bases from V and 4 bases from J, with 24 bases in between. For the CDR3, the DNA is TGTGCCAGTAGCCACCTCGGGGCGGCCTCGGCGGGAGAGACCCAGTACTTC. Amino acid sequence: CASSHLGAASAGETQYF.

V gene TRBV25-1 combines with J gene TRBJ2-5; tentatively, D is TRBD1 (7 bases). The germline gives CDR1 MGHDK, CDR2 SYGVNS. CDR3 length equals 13 residues. V was trimmed by 4 bases and J by 4 bases, leaving 10 bases between them. The CDR3 nucleotides are TGTGCCAGCAGTGCAGGGGGAGGAGAGACCCAGTACTTC. Translating gives CASSAGGGETQYF.